The rows below give T cell receptor beta chains drawn from one sample of a study of T cells in Graves' hyperthyroidism and ophthalmopathy. TCRdb used MiXCR to reprocess the multiplex PCR reads, holding one entry per CDR3 protein. The data hold some 620,000 distinct CDR3 sequences, with 16% observed a single time. The specimen was blood. These receptors all stem from a woman aged 30 to 39 with Graves' hyperthyroidism. Each CDR3 is given with its conserved first and last residue. The D gene is left open where the match is weak. For some rows the clone size is stated as once, few or many, or as a class when expanded; others skip it.

V	D	J	size	CDR3	DNA
TRBV25-1	TRBD1	TRBJ2-5	.	CASSYGQGQYF	TGTGCCAGCAGTTATGGACAGGGCCAGTACTTC
TRBV19	TRBD1	TRBJ1-1	.	CASSPGGMAEAFF	TGTGCCAGTAGTCCAGGGGGGATGGCTGAAGCTTTCTTT
TRBV7-8	.	TRBJ2-4	many	CASSLYGNLAKNIQYF	TGTGCCAGCAGCTTATACGGAAATTTAGCCAAAAACATTCAGTACTTC
TRBV7-2	TRBD2	TRBJ2-3	few	CASSPGLETDTQYF	TGTGCCAGCAGTCCAGGACTAGAGACAGATACGCAGTATTTT
TRBV4-3	TRBD1	TRBJ1-5	.	CASSQDGGTGGNQPQHF	TGCGCCAGCAGCCAAGATGGGGGGACAGGGGGCAATCAGCCCCAGCATTTT
TRBV6-5	TRBD1	TRBJ2-3	many	CASSYSSTGQGVTDTQYF	TGTGCCAGCAGTTACTCCTCGACGGGACAGGGGGTCACAGATACGCAGTATTTT
TRBV2	TRBD1	TRBJ1-4	.	CASTGGATNEKLFF	TGTGCCAGCACAGGGGGCGCAACTAATGAAAAACTGTTTTTT
TRBV28	.	TRBJ2-3	many	CASRLGSGTDTQYF	TGTGCCAGCAGGCTTGGGAGTGGCACAGATACGCAGTATTTT
TRBV6-1	.	TRBJ2-4	many	CASSSSTGQNIQYF	TGTGCCAGCAGTTCCTCTACCGGGCAAAACATTCAGTACTTC
TRBV11-2	.	TRBJ2-7	many	CASSPSSSEQYF	TGTGCCAGCAGCCCTTCTAGTTCCGAGCAGTACTTC
TRBV12-3/TRBV12-4	.	TRBJ1-3	.	CASRAIPTIYF	TGTGCCAGCAGGGCCATACCCACCATATATTTT
TRBV5-1	.	TRBJ2-7	.	CASKDPPATEQYF	TGCGCCAGCAAAGACCCCCCCGCTACCGAGCAGTACTTC
TRBV6-1	TRBD2	TRBJ2-3	.	CASSEGGSWADTQYF	TGTGCCAGCAGTGAGGGCGGGAGTTGGGCAGATACGCAGTATTTT
TRBV29-1	.	TRBJ1-1	many	CSVEKGVAEAFF	TGCAGCGTGGAAAAGGGTGTGGCTGAAGCTTTCTTT
TRBV9	TRBD2	TRBJ2-7	few	CASSVDGTSGYEQYF	TGTGCCAGCAGCGTCGACGGGACTAGCGGCTACGAGCAGTACTTC
TRBV7-3	.	TRBJ2-7	few	CASSSQTVGEQYF	TGTGCCAGCAGCTCCCAGACAGTGGGCGAGCAGTACTTC
TRBV7-2	TRBD2	TRBJ2-7	many	CASSLGLAVNYEQYF	TGTGCCAGCAGCTTGGGACTAGCGGTTAACTACGAGCAGTACTTC
TRBV25-1	.	TRBJ1-2	.	CASSPLTMFYGYTF	TGTGCCAGCAGTCCCCTAACCATGTTCTATGGCTACACCTTC
TRBV27	.	TRBJ2-7	many	CASWVGSYSYEQYF	TGTGCCAGTTGGGTGGGTTCTTACTCCTACGAGCAGTACTTC
TRBV20-1	.	TRBJ1-1	.	CSATRQETDTEAFF	TGCAGTGCTACTCGACAGGAGACGGACACTGAAGCTTTCTTT
TRBV28	.	TRBJ2-3	many	CATENRQGSPDTQYF	TGTGCCACCGAGAATCGGCAGGGGTCCCCAGATACGCAGTATTTT
TRBV3-1	.	TRBJ1-1	many	CASSNLRSKAFF	TGTGCCAGCAGCAATCTCCGCTCTAAGGCTTTCTTT
TRBV6-1	.	TRBJ2-7	.	CASSGGHAYEQYF	TGTGCCAGCAGTGGTGGACACGCCTACGAGCAGTACTTC
TRBV25-1	.	TRBJ2-1	.	CASSKTVSSYNEQFF	TGTGCCAGCAGTAAAACAGTGAGCTCCTACAATGAGCAGTTCTTC
TRBV9	.	TRBJ2-5	few	CASSPRRDTKQGYTQETQYF	TGTGCCAGCAGCCCTAGGCGGGACACCAAACAAGGGTACACCCAAGAGACCCAGTACTTC
TRBV5-6	TRBD1	TRBJ2-1	many	CASSFPTGSSYNEQFF	TGTGCCAGCAGCTTTCCGACAGGGAGCTCCTACAATGAGCAGTTCTTC
TRBV5-5	TRBD1	TRBJ1-2	.	CASSSPQGAYGYTF	TGTGCCAGCAGTTCGCCCCAGGGGGCCTATGGCTACACCTTC
TRBV7-3	TRBD2	TRBJ2-2	.	CASSPLAGGVTGELFF	TGTGCCAGCAGCCCTTTAGCGGGAGGAGTCACCGGGGAGCTGTTTTTT
TRBV2	.	TRBJ1-2	many	CASKLSRTGNYGYTF	TGTGCCAGCAAACTATCAAGGACGGGTAACTATGGCTACACCTTC
TRBV12-3/TRBV12-4	.	TRBJ1-2	many	CAIYGGGAGGYTF	TGTGCCATCTACGGGGGGGGCGCTGGAGGCTACACCTTC